The 21 T cell receptor beta chains listed next were all sequenced from one sample in a study of CD8+CD57+ T cells in acquired aplastic anemia. For sequencing, patients were chosen who had shown expansion of CD8+CD57+ cells by flow cytometry. Using genomic DNA as the template, TCR beta VDJ and CDR3 profiling was carried out. One entry per CDR3 protein results from TCRdb running MiXCR on the reads. The sample has some 170,000 distinct CDR3 sequences, roughly 48% seen once. Material for sequencing was sorted CD4+, CD8+, or CD8+CD57+ T cells (not recorded which) from PBMCs. Receptor source: a human donor with aplastic anemia.

The chain recombines TRBV2 with TRBJ2-1, with 9 bases fitting TRBD2. The germline CDR1 and CDR2 sequences are SNHLY and FYNNEI. This CDR3 contains 15 residues. The junction had 12 bases not matched to a gene; V was cut back by 6 bases and J by 9 bases. The CDR3 DNA sequence: TGTGCCAGCAGCGACCGGCGAGCGGGGGGCGGTGAGCAGTTCTTC. Translated: CASSDRRAGGGEQFF.

At least ten counts were recorded for this clonotype. The CDR3 reads CASSRGQGREAFF. Here the CDR3 DNA reads TGTGCCAGTAGCCGTGGACAGGGTCGGGAAGCTTTCTTT. The gene calls are TRBV19 and TRBJ1-1; 8 nucleotides align to TRBD1. Germline CDR1 is LNHDA and CDR2 is SQIVND (reference sequence). Trimming removed 6 bases from V and 8 bases from J; junction bases left unmatched: 8. The CDR3 sequence is 13 residues long.

The chain employs TRBV15 and TRBJ1-3; 7 bases map to TRBD1. The CDR3 is made up of 15 amino acids. The V gene end was trimmed by 3 bases and the J gene end by 0 bases; junction bases not matched to a gene: 2. The germline V gene encodes CDR1 LNHNV and CDR2 YYDKDF (reference sequence). The chain's CDR3 is CATSSDRVSGNTIYF. CDR3 coding DNA: TGTGCCACCAGCAGTGACAGGGTCTCTGGAAACACCATATATTTT.

As for this clonotype: A read error is possible here, since a much larger clone lies one base away. This sequence joins TRBV5-1 and TRBJ1-2, with a possible D match to TRBD1 (6 bases). The germline V gene has CDR1 SGHRS and CDR2 YFSETQ. V was shortened by 1 base and J by 3 bases, with 16 bases between the two germline ends. The CDR3 spans 16 residues. In DNA form, the CDR3 reads TGCGCCAGCAGCTTGAGGCCAGGGGCACCACACTATGGCTACACCTTC. Amino acids: CASSLRPGAPHYGYTF.

J is TRBJ2-7 and V is TRBV13, with unresolved D. The ends were cut back, 5 bases at V and 3 bases at J, with 8 bases in the middle. CDR1 is PRHDT and CDR2 is FYEKMQ in the germline V gene (reference sequence). The CDR3 loop spans 12 amino acids. In DNA, the CDR3 is TGTGCCAGCAGCGAGCAGAGCTACGAGCAGTACTTC. It codes for CASSEQSYEQYF. Complete variable domain (other parts from reference TRBV13 and TRBJ2-7): AAGVIQSPRHLIKEKRETATLKCYPIPRHDTVYWYQQGPGQDPQFLISFYEKMQSDKGSIPDRFSAQQFSDYHSELNMSSLELGDSALYFCASSEQSYEQYFGPGTRLTVT.

This clonotype has at least ten counts. The rearrangement links TRBV11-1 to TRBJ2-3; 7 bases are a match to TRBD2. J was trimmed by 0 bases and V by 5 bases; bases with no gene match: 11. Germline CDR1 reads SGHAT; CDR2 reads FQDESV (reference sequence). This CDR3 is 17 amino acids long. The chain's CDR3 is CASSPPRSSGSTDTQYF. CDR3 DNA: TGTGCCAGCAGCCCTCCCCGGTCTAGCGGCAGCACAGATACGCAGTATTTT.

This clonotype was picked up a small number of times. The V gene is TRBV11-2, the J gene TRBJ2-7; 7 nucleotides line up with TRBD2. Trimming took 5 bases from V and 4 from J; bases not matched to a gene: 14. CDR1 and CDR2 (germline): SGHAT, FQNNGV. This CDR3 spans 16 amino acids. The CDR3 coding sequence is TGTGCCAGCAGCCGAGGAGTGGGAGGGAGGGATTACGAGCAGTACTTC. This codes for CASSRGVGGRDYEQYF.

This clonotype turned up a few times. The gene calls are TRBV10-3 and TRBJ1-1, with 9 bases lining up with TRBD1. The CDR3 consists of 14 residues. Germline lookup yields CDR1 ENHRY and CDR2 SYGVKD. J was trimmed by 5 bases and V by 6 bases; bases with no gene match: 7. In DNA, the CDR3 is TGTGCCATCAGCACCGGGACAGGGAATACTGAAGCTTTCTTT. Protein sequence: CAISTGTGNTEAFF.

Comment on this clonotype: At one of its ends the junction is not consistent with the germline gene, which may arise from a read error. The chain links TRBV10-2 to TRBJ2-5; 8 positions agree with TRBD1. The length of the CDR3 is 14 residues. CDR1 and CDR2 (germline): WSHSY, SAAADI. Here the CDR3 DNA reads TGTGCCAGCTCCAAACAGGGGGTACAAGAGACCCAGTACTTC. Its translation is CASSKQGVQETQYF.

With regard to this clonotype: One end of the junction varies from germline; a read error may be responsible. The chain has TRBV5-1 and TRBJ2-5, with 10 nucleotides matching TRBD2. From germline, CDR1 is SGHRS and CDR2 YFSETQ. The CDR3 loop spans 15 amino acids. CDR3: CTSSPSGGAGETQYF. The CDR3 DNA follows: TGCACCAGCAGCCCGAGCGGGGGGGCTGGAGAGACCCAGTACTTC.

The chain joins TRBV11-1 to TRBJ2-2; unclear D gene. V was cut by 2 bases and J by 0 bases, with 7 bases left in between. The CDR3 length is 15 residues. The germline V gene encodes CDR1 SGHAT and CDR2 FQDESV (reference sequence). CDR3 amino acids: CASSLMAANTGELFF. In nucleotides, the CDR3 is TGTGCCAGCAGCTTAATGGCCGCGAACACCGGGGAGCTGTTTTTT.

With respect to this clonotype: It may be a read error: a sequence one base away is much more abundant. V is TRBV5-1 and J is TRBJ2-2; D perhaps matches TRBD2 (5 bases). The CDR3 sequence is 15 residues long. The V gene's germline CDR1 is SGHRS and CDR2 YFSETQ. CDR3 region: CASSFGRANTGELVF. The CDR3 DNA reads as TGCGCCAGCAGCTTCGGCCGGGCGAACACCGGGGAGCTGGTTTTT. Looking up the rest from reference TRBV5-1 and TRBJ2-2 gives the full variable domain: KAGVTQTPRYLIKTRGQQVTLSCSPISGHRSVSWYQQTPGQGLQFLFEYFSETQRNKGNFPGRFSGRQFSNSRSEMNVSTLELGDSALYLCASSFGRANTGELVFGEGSRLTVL.

This clonotype was observed many times. The chain is built from TRBV6-1 and TRBJ2-5; 12 bases are a match to TRBD2. The CDR3 sequence is 14 residues long. CDR1 and CDR2 from the germline V gene are MNHNS and SASEGT. V was pared by 8 bases and J by 5 bases, with 6 bases of the junction left unmatched. The CDR3 loop reads CASAALAGGETQYF. The CDR3 DNA sequence: TGTGCCAGCGCCGCTCTAGCGGGGGGGGAGACCCAGTACTTC.

This clonotype was observed many times. The CDR3 sequence is CASNTNNYEQYF. DNA for the CDR3: TGTGCCAGCAACACCAACAACTACGAGCAGTACTTC. The V call is TRBV7-8, the J call TRBJ2-7; no clear D. From germline, CDR1 is SGHVS and CDR2 FQNEAQ. The CDR3 sequence is 12 residues long. V shed 7 bases and J shed 3 bases, with 10 bases lying between them. Variable domain in full (rest from reference TRBV7-8 and TRBJ2-7): GAGVSQSPRYKVAKRGQDVALRCDPISGHVSLFWYQQALGQGPEFLTYFQNEAQLDKSGLPSDRFFAERPEGSVSTLKIQRTQQEDSAVYLCASNTNNYEQYFGPGTRLTVT.

This clonotype has at least ten counts. The V call is TRBV6-1, the J call TRBJ2-1; D is possibly TRBD1 (7 bases). The germline V gene has CDR1 MNHNS and CDR2 SASEGT. This CDR3 has 15 amino acids. Trimming pared 5 bases from V and 4 bases from J, leaving 15 bases between. The DNA of the CDR3 is TGTGCCAGCAGTCCACGGGGGACAGCATACAATGAGCAGTTCTTC. Translated: CASSPRGTAYNEQFF.

As concerns this clonotype: In this CDR3 the conserved last residue, phenylalanine or tryptophan, is missing, so a read error is likely. This sequence joins TRBV25-1 and TRBJ1-1; TRBD1 is a possible D gene (5 bases). The CDR3 covers 15 residues. Trimming shortened V by 1 base and J by 4 bases, and 13 bases separated the two germline ends. Germline V gene lookup returns CDR1 MGHDK and CDR2 SYGVNS. CDR3 sequence reads: CASSEWGGPGTEAFL. Written as DNA, the CDR3 is TGTGCCAGCAGTGAATGGGGCGGTCCAGGCACTGAAGCTTTCCTT.

The gene calls are TRBV5-1 and TRBJ2-4; 8 bases map to TRBD1. The trim removed 4 bases at V and 0 bases at J, leaving 6 bases unmatched. This CDR3 has 16 amino acids. The germline V gene has CDR1 SGHRS and CDR2 YFSETQ. This chain's CDR3 is CASSPGQVLAKNIQYF. The CDR3 DNA follows: TGCGCCAGCAGCCCGGGACAGGTCCTAGCCAAAAACATTCAGTACTTC.

The genes are TRBV10-3 and TRBJ2-1; 13 bases map to TRBD2. This CDR3 is 17 amino acids long. Germline CDR1 is ENHRY and CDR2 is SYGVKD. Trimming cost V 3 bases and J 6 bases; bases outside gene matches: 8. CDR3 loop: CAISDPVGLAGANEQFF. Written as DNA, the CDR3 is TGTGCCATCAGTGACCCAGTCGGACTAGCGGGGGCCAATGAGCAGTTCTTC.

The chain combines TRBV9 with TRBJ2-7; maybe TRBD2 (6 bases). CDR3 length: 15 residues. CDR1 and CDR2 (germline): SGDLS, YYNGEE. V dropped 0 bases and J dropped 4 bases, with 14 bases sitting between them. The DNA for the CDR3 is TGTGCCAGCAGCGTAGAGGGCGGGAAATTGTACGAGCAGTACTTC. Its translation is CASSVEGGKLYEQYF.

In the case of this clonotype: The final CDR3 position lacks the conserved phenylalanine or tryptophan, pointing to a likely read error. The rearrangement links TRBV20-1 to TRBJ2-7; 11 positions agree with TRBD1. Trimming cost V 6 bases and J 3 bases; bases outside gene matches: 4. CDR1 is DFQATT, CDR2 SNEGSKA, per germline (reference sequence). The CDR3 consists of 13 residues. This CDR3 is CSADGTGGYEQYL. CDR3 sequence (DNA): TGCAGTGCAGACGGGACAGGGGGCTACGAGCAGTACCTC.

This clonotype was seen a few times. Here the CDR3 reads CASSSGGAIGHNEQFF. The CDR3 coding sequence is TGTGCCAGCAGTAGCGGGGGGGCCATTGGCCACAATGAGCAGTTCTTC. This chain connects TRBV12-3 or TRBV12-4 to TRBJ2-1, with 10 bases identical to TRBD2. Trimming cost V 5 bases and J 5 bases; bases outside gene matches: 9. The CDR3 totals 16 residues.